This T cell receptor (beta chain) is from a study of metastatic and nonmetastatic thyroid tumors. General study findings and limits: Versus benign nodules, malignant thyroid tumors reportedly had significantly higher TCR beta diversity, in blood and tumor.

Germline values: CDR1 MDHEN, CDR2 SYDVKM. V lost 5 bases, J lost 2 bases, and 13 bases lay in between. The CDR3 contains 14 residues. This clone was recorded a few times. What it binds is not known. With MiXCR, TCRdb reprocessed the PCR reads. This table has roughly 15,000 clones, 15% to 20% appearing once. Among the patients, none had received any treatment before thyroid surgery. The chain employs TRBV28 and TRBJ2-7; no definite D call. The specimen sequenced was blood. The receptor was derived from a female donor with papillary thyroid cancer or a benign thyroid nodule (not recorded which). Some clones in this sample may be carry-over from other donors' samples. CDR3: CASSNYKGTYEQYF. CDR3 DNA: TGTGCCAGCAGTAACTACAAGGGCACCTACGAGCAGTACTTC.